This T cell receptor (beta chain) stems from a study of naive and memory T cell subsets. Study-level results: TCR transcript changes with activation or differentiation may affect this RNA method.

Treatment meaning: skin biopsy from PPD injection site in Mantoux-positive individual. The library had UMIs added by 3' ligation of an oligonucleotide to TCR cDNA. Skin biopsies came from PPD injection sites in Mantoux-positive individuals. Reverse transcription used DNase-treated unsorted total RNA, aiming for about 1 to 1000 ng. The SP2 primer and nested alpha and beta constant region primers amplified ligated cDNA in four rounds. TCRdb reanalysed the UMI-ligation and nested PCR reads using MiXCR and keeps one entry per CDR3 protein. The sample lists tens of thousands of distinct CDR3 sequences, roughly 9.6% occurring once. The CDR3 extends over 11 amino acids. With 7 bases removed from V and 7 bases from J, the gap between germline ends came to 10 bases. Looked up from germline, CDR1 is MNHEY and CDR2 is SVGAGI. Comment on this clonotype: Its antigen is currently unknown.

This TCR was recovered from an adult in good health. Sequences were derived from skin, sampled from a tuberculin skin test site. The genes are TRBV6-5 and TRBJ1-1; no clear D gene. The CDR3 sequence is CASTLGLEAFF. CDR3 in DNA: TGTGCCAGCACTTTGGGCCTTGAAGCTTTCTTT.